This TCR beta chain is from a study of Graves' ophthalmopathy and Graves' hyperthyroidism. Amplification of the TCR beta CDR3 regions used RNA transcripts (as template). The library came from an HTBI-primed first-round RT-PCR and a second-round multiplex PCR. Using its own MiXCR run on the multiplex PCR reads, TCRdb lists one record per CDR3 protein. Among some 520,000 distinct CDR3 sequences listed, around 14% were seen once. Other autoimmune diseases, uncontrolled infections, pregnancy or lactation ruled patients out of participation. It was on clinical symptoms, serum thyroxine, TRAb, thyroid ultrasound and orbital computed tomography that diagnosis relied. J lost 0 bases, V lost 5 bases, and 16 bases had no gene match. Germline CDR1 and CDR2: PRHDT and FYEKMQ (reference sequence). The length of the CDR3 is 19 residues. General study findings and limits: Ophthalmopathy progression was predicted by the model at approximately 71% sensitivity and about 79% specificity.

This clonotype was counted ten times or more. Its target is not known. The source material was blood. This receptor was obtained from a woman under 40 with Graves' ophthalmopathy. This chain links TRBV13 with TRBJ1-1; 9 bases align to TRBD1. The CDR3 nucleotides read TGTGCCAGCAGCAATACCTGGGGGACAGGGCTTAAAATGAACACTGAAGCTTTCTTT. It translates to CASSNTWGTGLKMNTEAFF.